This T cell receptor beta chain derives from a study of CD8 T cells in ankylosing spondylitis. Study findings and constraints: Reportedly, significant enrichment of disease-linked clones occurred in matched ankylosing spondylitis synovial fluid. Characteristic of ankylosing spondylitis blood, it appeared, was a TCR beta motif comprising several highly homologous variants.

A remark on this clonotype: The antigen is unknown.

This CDR3 comprises 17 residues. After removal of 5 bases from V and 0 bases from J, the junction contained 6 bases not matched to a gene. Germline CDR1 reads SEHNR; CDR2 reads FQNEAQ (reference sequence). Via MiXCR, TCRdb re-called the 5' RACE reads, giving one row per CDR3 protein. This repertoire shows about 450,000 distinct CDR3 sequences, roughly 26% found once; its top ten account for roughly 0.8%. The chain is built from TRBV7-9 and TRBJ2-1; 11 bases are a match to TRBD2. Sample: blood, either unsorted or a sorted T cell fraction (not recorded which). The clonotype was recovered from a male donor with ankylosing spondylitis. The CDR3 nucleotides are TGTGCCAGCAGCCGGAAAGGGACTAGCGGCTCCTACAATGAGCAGTTCTTC. It codes for CASSRKGTSGSYNEQFF.